Listed below are T cell receptor beta chains from one sample, sequenced in a study of T cell repertoires in cytomegalovirus infection. TCRdb re-called the reads with MiXCR, one entry per CDR3 protein. Among 200,000 or so distinct CDR3 sequences listed, around two fifths were seen once. No cognate antigen is known for these TCRs. Here the sequenced sample was CD8+ T cells from cultured PBMCs, taken from culture after CMV antigen stimulation. The receptors stem from a human donor in good health (CMV status not recorded). Some clones in this sample may be carry-over from other donors' samples. Each CDR3 is given with its conserved first and last residue. The D gene is left open where the match is weak. Clone size is not always given. Where it is, it says once, few, many or a class for expanded clones.

>13|TRBJ2-1|-|TRBV9|-
TGTGCCAGCAGCGCGGACAACTACAATGAGCAGTTCTTC
CASSADNYNEQFF
>16|TRBJ2-7|-|TRBV15|-
TGTGCCACCAGCAGAGAATTACGGATCATCCGCCACGAGCAGTACTTC
CATSRELRIIRHEQYF
>16|TRBJ2-7|TRBD2|TRBV4-1|-
TGCGCCAGCAGCCACTCAATGGGGGGGGGTTCCCTCGAGCAGTACTTC
CASSHSMGGGSLEQYF
>16|TRBJ2-7|TRBD1|TRBV30|-
TGTGCCTGGAGTCCCCGGGACAGGGGGTCTATCTACGAGCAGTACTTC
CAWSPRDRGSIYEQYF
>15|TRBJ2-7|TRBD2|TRBV10-3|-
TGTGCCATCACCCCGGGACTAGCGGGATCTCACGAGCAGTACTTC
CAITPGLAGSHEQYF
>14|TRBJ2-3|-|TRBV24-1|-
TGTGCCACCAGTGACCCGGCTAGACCTAACACGCAGTATTTT
CATSDPARPNTQYF
>12|TRBJ1-1|-|TRBV7-9|-
TGTGCCAGCAGCGAGGCAGGGAGTGAAGCTTTCTTT
CASSEAGSEAFF
>17|TRBJ2-3|TRBD2|TRBV4-2|-
TGTGCCAGCAGCCAAGATCGTGGGAGGGCCCGGTCAGATACGCAGTATTTT
CASSQDRGRARSDTQYF
>14|TRBJ1-5|TRBD1|TRBV29-1|few
TGCAGCGTCGGCGACAGGGGTTTTAATCAGCCCCAGCATTTT
CSVGDRGFNQPQHF
>15|TRBJ2-1|TRBD1|TRBV7-9|medium-sized
TGTGCCAGCAGCATTGGGACAGGGATTTACAATGAGCAGTTCTTC
CASSIGTGIYNEQFF
>15|TRBJ1-5|TRBD1|TRBV12-3/TRBV12-4|-
TGTGCCAGCAGTCGACAGGGGGATAGCAATCAGCCCCAGCATTTT
CASSRQGDSNQPQHF
>15|TRBJ2-1|TRBD2|TRBV7-8|many
TGTGCCAGCAGCTTAGAGATAGCGGGAGCAGGAGAGCAGTTCTTC
CASSLEIAGAGEQFF
>13|TRBJ2-7|-|TRBV27|-
TGTGCCAGCAGTTTAAGTTTCTCCTACGAGCAGTACTTC
CASSLSFSYEQYF
>11|TRBJ1-3|-|TRBV7-2|-
TGTGCCAGCACCCGAGCCCGGGCCATATATTTT
CASTRARAIYF
>12|TRBJ2-7|-|TRBV12-3/TRBV12-4|-
TGTGCCAGCCTCACTGACGGGAACGAGCAGTACTTC
CASLTDGNEQYF
>15|TRBJ1-1|-|TRBV5-1|-
TGCGCCAGCAGCTTGGATCCGGGACAGAACACTGAAGCTTTCTTT
CASSLDPGQNTEAFF
>15|TRBJ1-1|-|TRBV27|-
TGTGCCAGCAGTCCCCATCCAACAGGGTTGACTGAAGCTTTCTTT
CASSPHPTGLTEAFF
>15|TRBJ2-7|TRBD1|TRBV5-1|-
TGCGCCAGCAGCATAGGACAGGGGCGATACTACGAGCAGTACTTC
CASSIGQGRYYEQYF
>16|TRBJ2-2|-|TRBV7-6|-
TGTGCCAGCAGCTTACAGGGAATGGTACATACCGGGGAGCTGTTTTTT
CASSLQGMVHTGELFF
>13|TRBJ1-5|-|TRBV11-2|-
TGTGCCAGCAGCTTATACCACGATCAGCCCCAGCATTTT
CASSLYHDQPQHF
>14|TRBJ2-7|TRBD2|TRBV19|few
TGTGCCAGTAGTATAAAAGGCGGGAGGCATGAGCAGTACTTC
CASSIKGGRHEQYF
>15|TRBJ2-1|TRBD2|TRBV12-3/TRBV12-4|few
TGTGCCAGCAGTCTACTAGCGGGGGATCTCAATGAGCAGTTCTTC
CASSLLAGDLNEQFF